This T cell receptor (beta chain) is drawn from a study of blood T cell repertoires in COVID-19. Turning to the study itself: Sites across the United States, Italy and Spain contributed samples from acute and convalescent COVID-19. Nucleic acid was either cDNA or gDNA, and it came from T cells, B-cell-depleted T cells, or PBMCs.

Per the study methods: Estimates of nucleated cell counts were drawn from the amplification of reference gene primers. Data came from immunoSEQ multiplex PCR; TCRdb stores just in-frame clones and leaves some out. That table is the source of V, J and clone size, and D and trimming were worked out from the DNA. Of about 56,000 clones listed, around 89% are singletons. The clonotype comes from a human donor in a cohort sampled during active COVID-19. The sequenced sample was peripheral blood.

The CDR3 sequence: CAWTRGGDEQYF. The CDR3 region has the DNA TGTGCCTGGACGCGGGGAGGGGACGAGCAGTACTTC. The V and J genes are TRBV30 and TRBJ2-7, with 7 bases identical to TRBD2. The V gene's germline CDR1 is GTSNPN and CDR2 SVGIG (reference sequence). CDR3 size: 12 residues. J gave up 5 bases and V 4 bases, and 5 bases lay outside the gene matches.